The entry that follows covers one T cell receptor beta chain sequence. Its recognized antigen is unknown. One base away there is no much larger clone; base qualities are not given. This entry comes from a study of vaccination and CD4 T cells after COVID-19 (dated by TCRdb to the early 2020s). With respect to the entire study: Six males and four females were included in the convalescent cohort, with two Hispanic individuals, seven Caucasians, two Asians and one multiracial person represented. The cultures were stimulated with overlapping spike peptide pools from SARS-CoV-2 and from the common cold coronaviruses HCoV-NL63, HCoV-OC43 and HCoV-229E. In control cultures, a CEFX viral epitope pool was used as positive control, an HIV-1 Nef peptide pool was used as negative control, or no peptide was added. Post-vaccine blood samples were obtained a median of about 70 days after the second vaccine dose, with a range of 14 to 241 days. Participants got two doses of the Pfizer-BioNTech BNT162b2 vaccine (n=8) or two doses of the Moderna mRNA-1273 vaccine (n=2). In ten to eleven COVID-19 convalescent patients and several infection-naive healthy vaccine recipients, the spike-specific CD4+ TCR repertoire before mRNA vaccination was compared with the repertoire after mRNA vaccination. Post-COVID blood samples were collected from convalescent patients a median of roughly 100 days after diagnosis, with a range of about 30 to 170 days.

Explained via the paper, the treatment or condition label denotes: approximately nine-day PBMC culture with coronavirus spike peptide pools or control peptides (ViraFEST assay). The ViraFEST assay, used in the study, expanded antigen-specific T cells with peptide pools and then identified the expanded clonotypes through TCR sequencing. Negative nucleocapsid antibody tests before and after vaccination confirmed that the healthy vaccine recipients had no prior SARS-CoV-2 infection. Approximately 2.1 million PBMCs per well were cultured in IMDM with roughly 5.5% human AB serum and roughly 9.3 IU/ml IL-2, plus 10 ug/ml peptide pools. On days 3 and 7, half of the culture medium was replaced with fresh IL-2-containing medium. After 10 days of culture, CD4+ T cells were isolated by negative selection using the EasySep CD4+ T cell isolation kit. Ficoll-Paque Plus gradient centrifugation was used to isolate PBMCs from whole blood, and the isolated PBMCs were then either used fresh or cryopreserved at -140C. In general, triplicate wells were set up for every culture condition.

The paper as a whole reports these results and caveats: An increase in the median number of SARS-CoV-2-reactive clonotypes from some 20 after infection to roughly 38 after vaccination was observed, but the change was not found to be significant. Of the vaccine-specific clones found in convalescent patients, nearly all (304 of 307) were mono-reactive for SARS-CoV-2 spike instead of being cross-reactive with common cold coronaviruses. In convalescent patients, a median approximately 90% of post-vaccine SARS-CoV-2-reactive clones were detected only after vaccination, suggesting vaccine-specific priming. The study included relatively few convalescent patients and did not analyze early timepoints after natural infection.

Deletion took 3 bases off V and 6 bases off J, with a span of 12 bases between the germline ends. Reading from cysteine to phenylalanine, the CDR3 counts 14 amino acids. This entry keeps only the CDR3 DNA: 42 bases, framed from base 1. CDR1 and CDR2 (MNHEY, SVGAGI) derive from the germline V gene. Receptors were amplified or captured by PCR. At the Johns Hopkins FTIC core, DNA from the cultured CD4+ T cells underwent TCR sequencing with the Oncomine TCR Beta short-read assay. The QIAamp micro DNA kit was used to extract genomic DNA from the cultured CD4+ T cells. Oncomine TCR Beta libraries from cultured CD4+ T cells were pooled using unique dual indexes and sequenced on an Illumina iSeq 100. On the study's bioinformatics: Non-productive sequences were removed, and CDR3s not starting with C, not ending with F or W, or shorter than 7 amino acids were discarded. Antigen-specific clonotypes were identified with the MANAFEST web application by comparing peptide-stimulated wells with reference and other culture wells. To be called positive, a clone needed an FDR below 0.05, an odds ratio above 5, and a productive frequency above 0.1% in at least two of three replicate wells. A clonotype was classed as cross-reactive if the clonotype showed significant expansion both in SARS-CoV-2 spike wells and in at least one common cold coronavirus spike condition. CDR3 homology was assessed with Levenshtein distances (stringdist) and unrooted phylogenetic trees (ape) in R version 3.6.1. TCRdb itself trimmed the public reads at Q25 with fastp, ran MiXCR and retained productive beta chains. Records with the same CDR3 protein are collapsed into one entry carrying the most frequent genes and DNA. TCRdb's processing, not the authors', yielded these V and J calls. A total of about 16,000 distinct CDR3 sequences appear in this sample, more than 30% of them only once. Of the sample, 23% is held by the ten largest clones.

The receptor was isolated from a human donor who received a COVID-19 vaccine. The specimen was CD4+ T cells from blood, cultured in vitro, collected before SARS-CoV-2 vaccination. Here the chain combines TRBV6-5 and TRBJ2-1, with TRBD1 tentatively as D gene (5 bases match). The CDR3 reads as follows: CASSYLWGGNEQFF. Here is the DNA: TGTGCCAGCAGTTATTTGTGGGGCGGCAATGAGCAGTTCTTC.